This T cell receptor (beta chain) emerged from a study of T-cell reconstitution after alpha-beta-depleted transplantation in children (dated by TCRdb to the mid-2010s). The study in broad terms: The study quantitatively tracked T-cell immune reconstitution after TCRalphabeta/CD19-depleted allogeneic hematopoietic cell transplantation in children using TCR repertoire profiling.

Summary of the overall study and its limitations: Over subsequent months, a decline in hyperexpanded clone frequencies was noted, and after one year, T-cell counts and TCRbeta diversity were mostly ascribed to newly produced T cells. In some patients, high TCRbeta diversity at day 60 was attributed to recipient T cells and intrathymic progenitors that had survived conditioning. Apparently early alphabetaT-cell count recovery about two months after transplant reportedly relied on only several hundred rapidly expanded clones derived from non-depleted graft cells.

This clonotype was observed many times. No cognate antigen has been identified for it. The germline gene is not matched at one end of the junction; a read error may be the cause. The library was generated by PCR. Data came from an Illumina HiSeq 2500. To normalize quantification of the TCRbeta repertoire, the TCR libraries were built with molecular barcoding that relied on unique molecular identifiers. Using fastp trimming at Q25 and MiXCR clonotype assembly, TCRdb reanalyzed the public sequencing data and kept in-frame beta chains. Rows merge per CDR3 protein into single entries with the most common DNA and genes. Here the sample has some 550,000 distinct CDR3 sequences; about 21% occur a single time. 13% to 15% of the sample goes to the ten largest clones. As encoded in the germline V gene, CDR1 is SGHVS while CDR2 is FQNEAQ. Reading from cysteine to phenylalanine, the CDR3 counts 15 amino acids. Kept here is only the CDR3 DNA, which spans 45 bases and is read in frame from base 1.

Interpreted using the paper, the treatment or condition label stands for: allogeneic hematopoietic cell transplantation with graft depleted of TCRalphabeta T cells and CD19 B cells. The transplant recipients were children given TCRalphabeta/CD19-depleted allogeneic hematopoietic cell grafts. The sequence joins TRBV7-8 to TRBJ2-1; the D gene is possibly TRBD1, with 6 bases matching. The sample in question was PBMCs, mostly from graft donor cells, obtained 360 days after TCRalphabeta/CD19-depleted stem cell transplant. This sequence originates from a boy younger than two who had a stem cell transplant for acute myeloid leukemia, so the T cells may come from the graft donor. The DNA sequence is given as TGTGCCAGCAGTTTAGGACAGAGTTCTCTCGGTGAGCAGTTCTTC. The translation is CASSLGQSSLGEQFF.